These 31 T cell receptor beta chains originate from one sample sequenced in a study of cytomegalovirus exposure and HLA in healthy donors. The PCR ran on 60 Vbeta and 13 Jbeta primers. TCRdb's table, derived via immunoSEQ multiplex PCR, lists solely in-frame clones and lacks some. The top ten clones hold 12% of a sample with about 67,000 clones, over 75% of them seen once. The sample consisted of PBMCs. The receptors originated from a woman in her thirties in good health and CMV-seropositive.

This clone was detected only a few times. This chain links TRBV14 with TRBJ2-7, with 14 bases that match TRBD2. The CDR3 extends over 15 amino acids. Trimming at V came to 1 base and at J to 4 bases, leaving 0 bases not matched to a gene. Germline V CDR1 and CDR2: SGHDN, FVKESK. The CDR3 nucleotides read TGTGCCAGCAGCCAAGGACTAGCGGGAGGGTACGAGCAGTACTTC. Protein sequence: CASSQGLAGGYEQYF.

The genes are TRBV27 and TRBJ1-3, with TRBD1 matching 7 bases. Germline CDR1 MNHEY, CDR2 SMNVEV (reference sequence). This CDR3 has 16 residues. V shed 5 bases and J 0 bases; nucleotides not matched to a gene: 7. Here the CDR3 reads CASSPGTVNSGNTIYF. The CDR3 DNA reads TGTGCCAGCAGTCCCGGGACAGTAAACTCTGGAAACACCATATATTTT.

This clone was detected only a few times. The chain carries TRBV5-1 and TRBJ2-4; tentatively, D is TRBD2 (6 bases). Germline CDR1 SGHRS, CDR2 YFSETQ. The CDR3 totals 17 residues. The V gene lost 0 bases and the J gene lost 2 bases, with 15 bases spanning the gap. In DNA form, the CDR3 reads TGCGCCAGCAGCTTGGGACCTAGCGTAGGACCCAAAAACATTCAGTACTTC. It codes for CASSLGPSVGPKNIQYF.

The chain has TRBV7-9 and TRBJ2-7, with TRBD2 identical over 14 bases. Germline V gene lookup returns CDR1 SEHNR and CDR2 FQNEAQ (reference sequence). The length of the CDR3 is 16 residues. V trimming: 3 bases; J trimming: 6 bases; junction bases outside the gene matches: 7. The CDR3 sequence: CASSFGTSGSVLEQYF. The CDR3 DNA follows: TGTGCCAGCAGCTTTGGGACTAGCGGGAGTGTCCTCGAGCAGTACTTC.

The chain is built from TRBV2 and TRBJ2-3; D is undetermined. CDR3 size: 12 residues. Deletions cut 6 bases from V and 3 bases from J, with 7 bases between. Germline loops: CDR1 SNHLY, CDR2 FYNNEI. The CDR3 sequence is CASRRSTDTQYF. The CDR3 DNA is TGTGCCAGCAGGAGAAGTACAGATACGCAGTATTTT.

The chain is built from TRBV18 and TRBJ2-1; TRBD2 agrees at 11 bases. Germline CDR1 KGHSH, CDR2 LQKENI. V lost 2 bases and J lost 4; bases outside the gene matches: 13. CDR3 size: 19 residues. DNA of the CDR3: TGTGCCAGCTCACCAGGGATTGGACTAGCGGGTGAGGGTTACAATGAGCAGTTCTTC. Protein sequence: CASSPGIGLAGEGYNEQFF.

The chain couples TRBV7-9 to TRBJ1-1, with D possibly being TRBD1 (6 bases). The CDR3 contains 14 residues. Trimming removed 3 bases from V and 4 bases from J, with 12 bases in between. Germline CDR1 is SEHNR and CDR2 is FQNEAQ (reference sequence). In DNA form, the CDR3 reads TGTGCCAGCAGCTTCCTGGGACAAAGCACTGAAGCTTTCTTT. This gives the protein CASSFLGQSTEAFF.

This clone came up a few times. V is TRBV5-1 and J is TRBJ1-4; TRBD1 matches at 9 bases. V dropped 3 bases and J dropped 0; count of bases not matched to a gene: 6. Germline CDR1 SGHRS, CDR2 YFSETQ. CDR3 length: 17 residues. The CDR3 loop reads CASSWTGAAATNEKLFF. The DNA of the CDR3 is TGCGCCAGCAGCTGGACAGGGGCCGCGGCAACTAATGAAAAACTGTTTTTT.

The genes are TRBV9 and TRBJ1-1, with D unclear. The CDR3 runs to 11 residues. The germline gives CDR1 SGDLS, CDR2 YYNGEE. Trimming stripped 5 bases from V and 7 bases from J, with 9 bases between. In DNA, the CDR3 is TGTGCCAGCAGGTTAGAGGATGAAGCTTTCTTT. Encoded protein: CASRLEDEAFF.

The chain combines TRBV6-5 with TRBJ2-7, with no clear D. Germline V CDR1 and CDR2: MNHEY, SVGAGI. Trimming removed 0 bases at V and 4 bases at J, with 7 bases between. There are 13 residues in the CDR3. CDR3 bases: TGTGCCAGCAGTTACTCGTACGGTTACGAGCAGTACTTC. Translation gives CASSYSYGYEQYF.

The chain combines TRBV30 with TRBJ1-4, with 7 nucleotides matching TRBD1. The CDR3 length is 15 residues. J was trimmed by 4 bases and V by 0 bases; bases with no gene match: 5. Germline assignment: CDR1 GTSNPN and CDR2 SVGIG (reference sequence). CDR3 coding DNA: TGTGCCTGGAGTGTAGGACAGGCGATTAATGAAAAACTGTTTTTT. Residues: CAWSVGQAINEKLFF.

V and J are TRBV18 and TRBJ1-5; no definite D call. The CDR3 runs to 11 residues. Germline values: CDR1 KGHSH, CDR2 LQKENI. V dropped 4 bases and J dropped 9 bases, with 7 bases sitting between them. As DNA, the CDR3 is TGTGCCAGCTCACTTGGAGGGCCCCAGCATTTT. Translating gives CASSLGGPQHF. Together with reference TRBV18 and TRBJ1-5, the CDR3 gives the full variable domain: NAGVMQNPRHLVRRRGQEARLRCSPMKGHSHVYWYRQLPEEGLKFMVYLQKENIIDESGMPKERFSAEFPKEGPSILRIQQVVRGDSAAYFCASSLGGPQHFGDGTRLSIL.

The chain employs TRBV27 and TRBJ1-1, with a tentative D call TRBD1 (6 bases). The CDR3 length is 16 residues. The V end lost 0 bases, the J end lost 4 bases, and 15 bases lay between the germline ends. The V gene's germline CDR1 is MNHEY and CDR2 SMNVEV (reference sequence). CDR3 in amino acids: CASSLSSLQGATEAFF. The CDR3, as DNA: TGTGCCAGCAGTTTATCAAGCCTACAGGGTGCCACTGAAGCTTTCTTT.

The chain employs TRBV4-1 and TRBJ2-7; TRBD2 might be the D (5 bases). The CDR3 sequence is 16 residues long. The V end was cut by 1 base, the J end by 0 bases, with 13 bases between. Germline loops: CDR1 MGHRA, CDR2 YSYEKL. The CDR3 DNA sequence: TGCGCCAGCAGCCAAGGAGAGAGGACTTCCTCCTACGAGCAGTACTTC. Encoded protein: CASSQGERTSSYEQYF.

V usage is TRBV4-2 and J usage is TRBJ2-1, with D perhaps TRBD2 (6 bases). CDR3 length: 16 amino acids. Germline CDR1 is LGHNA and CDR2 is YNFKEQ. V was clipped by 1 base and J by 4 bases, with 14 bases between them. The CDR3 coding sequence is TGTGCCAGCAGCCAAGGCAGGAGGGTTGGGTACAATGAGCAGTTCTTC. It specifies CASSQGRRVGYNEQFF.

The CDR3 here is CASSWTGGEAFF. CDR3 DNA sequence: TGTGCCAGCAGCTGGACAGGGGGTGAAGCTTTCTTT. The V and J genes are TRBV7-8 and TRBJ1-1; TRBD1 matches at 10 bases. CDR3 length: 12 residues. V shed 4 bases and J 7 bases; nucleotides not matched to a gene: 0. Germline CDR1 reads SGHVS; CDR2 reads FQNEAQ.

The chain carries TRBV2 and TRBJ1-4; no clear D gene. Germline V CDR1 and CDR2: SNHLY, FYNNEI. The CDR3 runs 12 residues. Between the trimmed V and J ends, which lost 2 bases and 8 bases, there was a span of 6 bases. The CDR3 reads CASSEREEKLFF. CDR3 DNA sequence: TGTGCCAGCAGTGAAAGGGAGGAAAAACTGTTTTTT.

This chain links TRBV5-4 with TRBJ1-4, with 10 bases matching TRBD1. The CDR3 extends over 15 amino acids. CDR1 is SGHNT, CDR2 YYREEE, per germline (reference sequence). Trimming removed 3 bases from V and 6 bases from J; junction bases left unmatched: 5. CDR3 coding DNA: TGTGCCAGCAGCTCTAGGACAGGGGGAGATGAAAAACTGTTTTTT. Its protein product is CASSSRTGGDEKLFF.

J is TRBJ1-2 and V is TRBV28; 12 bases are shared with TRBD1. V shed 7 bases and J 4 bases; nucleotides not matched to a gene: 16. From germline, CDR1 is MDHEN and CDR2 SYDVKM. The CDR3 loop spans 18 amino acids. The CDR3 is CASTPPPGQGARSYGYTF. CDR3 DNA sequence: TGTGCCAGCACCCCCCCTCCGGGACAGGGGGCGCGTAGCTATGGCTACACCTTC.

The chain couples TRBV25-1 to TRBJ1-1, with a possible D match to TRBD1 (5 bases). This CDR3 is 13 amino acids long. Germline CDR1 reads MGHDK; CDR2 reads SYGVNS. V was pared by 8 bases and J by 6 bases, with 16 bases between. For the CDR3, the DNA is TGTGCCAGCCAGAGAACTTGGGACTCTGAAGCTTTCTTT. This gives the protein CASQRTWDSEAFF.

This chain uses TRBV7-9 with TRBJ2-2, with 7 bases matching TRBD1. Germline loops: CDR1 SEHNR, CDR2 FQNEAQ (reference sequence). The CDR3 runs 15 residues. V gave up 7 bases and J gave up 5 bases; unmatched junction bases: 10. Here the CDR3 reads CASNPTGVGTGELFF. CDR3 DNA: TGTGCCAGCAACCCCACAGGGGTGGGGACCGGGGAGCTGTTTTTT. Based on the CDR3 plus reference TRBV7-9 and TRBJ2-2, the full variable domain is DTGVSQNPRHKITKRGQNVTFRCDPISEHNRLYWYRQTLGQGPEFLTYFQNEAQLEKSRLLSDRFSAERPKGSFSTLEIQRTEQGDSAMYLCASNPTGVGTGELFFGEGSRLTVL.

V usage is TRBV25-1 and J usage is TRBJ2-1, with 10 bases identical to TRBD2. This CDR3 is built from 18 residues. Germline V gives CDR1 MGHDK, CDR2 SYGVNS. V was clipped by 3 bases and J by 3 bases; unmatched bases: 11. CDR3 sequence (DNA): TGTGCCAGCAGTGACTCCCAAAGGAGGACTAGCGGCTACAATGAGCAGTTCTTC. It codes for CASSDSQRRTSGYNEQFF.

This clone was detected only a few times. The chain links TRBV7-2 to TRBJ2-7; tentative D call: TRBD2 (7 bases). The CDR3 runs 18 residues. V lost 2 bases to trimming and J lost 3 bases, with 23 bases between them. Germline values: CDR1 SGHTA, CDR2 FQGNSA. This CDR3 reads CASSLKGRGGSSNYEQYF. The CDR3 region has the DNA TGTGCCAGCAGCTTAAAAGGCAGGGGCGGGAGCAGCAACTACGAGCAGTACTTC.

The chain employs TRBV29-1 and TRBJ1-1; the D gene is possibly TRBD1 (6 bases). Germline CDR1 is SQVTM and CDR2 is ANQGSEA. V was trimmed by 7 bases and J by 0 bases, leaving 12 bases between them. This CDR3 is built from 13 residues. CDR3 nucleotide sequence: TGCAGCGCTACAGGGTTTTTGAACACTGAAGCTTTCTTT. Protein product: CSATGFLNTEAFF. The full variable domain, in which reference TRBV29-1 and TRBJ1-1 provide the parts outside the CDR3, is SAVISQKPSRDICQRGTSLTIQCQVDSQVTMMFWYRQQPGQSLTLIATANQGSEATYESGFVIDKFPISRPNLTFSTLTVSNMSPEDSSIYLCSATGFLNTEAFFGQGTRLTVV.

CDR3 sequence (DNA): TGCGCCAGCAGCTCTACCGGACAGGGGGCAAGGACTGAAGCTTTCTTT. Translating it yields CASSSTGQGARTEAFF. The gene calls are TRBV5-1 and TRBJ1-1; 11 bases fit TRBD1. With 3 bases clipped from V and 5 bases from J, the junction kept 9 bases outside the gene matches. Germline-derived CDR1 and CDR2 are SGHRS and YFSETQ. CDR3 length equals 16 residues.

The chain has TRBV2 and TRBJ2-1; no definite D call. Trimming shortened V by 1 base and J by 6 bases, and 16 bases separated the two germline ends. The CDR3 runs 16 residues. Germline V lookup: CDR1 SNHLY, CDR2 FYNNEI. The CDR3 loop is CASSEVSRFKLNEQFF. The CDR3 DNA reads TGTGCCAGCAGTGAAGTTAGTAGATTCAAACTCAATGAGCAGTTCTTC.

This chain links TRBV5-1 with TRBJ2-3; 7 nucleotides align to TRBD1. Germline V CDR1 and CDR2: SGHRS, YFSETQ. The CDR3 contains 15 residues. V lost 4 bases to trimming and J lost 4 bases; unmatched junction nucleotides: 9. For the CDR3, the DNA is TGCGCCAGCAGCCATCAGGGGGACCCCCCAGATACGCAGTATTTT. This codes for CASSHQGDPPDTQYF.

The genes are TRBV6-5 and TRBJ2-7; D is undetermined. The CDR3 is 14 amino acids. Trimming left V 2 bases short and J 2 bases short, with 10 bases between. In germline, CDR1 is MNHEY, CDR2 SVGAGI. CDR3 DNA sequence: TGTGCCAGCAGTTACGGCGGTCGGGCCTACGAGCAGTACTTC. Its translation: CASSYGGRAYEQYF.

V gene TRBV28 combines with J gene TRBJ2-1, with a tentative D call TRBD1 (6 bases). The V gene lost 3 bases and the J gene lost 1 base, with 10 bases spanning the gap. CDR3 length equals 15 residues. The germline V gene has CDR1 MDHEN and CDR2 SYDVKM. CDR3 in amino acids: CASSFLGQSYNEQFF. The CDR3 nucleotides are TGTGCCAGCAGTTTCCTTGGACAGTCCTACAATGAGCAGTTCTTC.

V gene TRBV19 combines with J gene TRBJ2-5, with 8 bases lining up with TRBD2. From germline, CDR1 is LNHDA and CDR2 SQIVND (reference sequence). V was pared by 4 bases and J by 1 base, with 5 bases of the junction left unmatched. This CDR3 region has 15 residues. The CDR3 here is CASSTSGSLQETQYF. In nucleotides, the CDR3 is TGTGCCAGTAGTACCAGCGGGAGTCTCCAAGAGACCCAGTACTTC.

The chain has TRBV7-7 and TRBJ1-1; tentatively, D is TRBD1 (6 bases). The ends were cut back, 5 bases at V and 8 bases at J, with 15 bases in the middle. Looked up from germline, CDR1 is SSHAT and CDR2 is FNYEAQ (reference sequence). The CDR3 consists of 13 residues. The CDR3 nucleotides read TGTGCCAGCAGCCCTTTTCGGGGGGCAGAAGCTTTCTTT. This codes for CASSPFRGAEAFF.